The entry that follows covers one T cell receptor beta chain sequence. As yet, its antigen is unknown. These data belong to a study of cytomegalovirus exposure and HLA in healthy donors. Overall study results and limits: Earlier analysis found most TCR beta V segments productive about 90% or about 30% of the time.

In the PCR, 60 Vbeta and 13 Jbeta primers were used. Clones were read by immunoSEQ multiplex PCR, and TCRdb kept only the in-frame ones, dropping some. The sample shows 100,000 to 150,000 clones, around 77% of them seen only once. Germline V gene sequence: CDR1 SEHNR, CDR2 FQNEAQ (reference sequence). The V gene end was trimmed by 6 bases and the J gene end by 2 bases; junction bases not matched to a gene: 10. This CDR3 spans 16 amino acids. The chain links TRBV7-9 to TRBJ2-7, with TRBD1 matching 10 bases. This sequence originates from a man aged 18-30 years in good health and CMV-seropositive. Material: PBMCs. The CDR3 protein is CASSLGSGTGAYEQYF. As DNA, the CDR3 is TGTGCCAGCAGTTTGGGCTCCGGGACAGGGGCCTACGAGCAGTACTTC.